A single sample is the source of the 21 T cell receptor beta chains below, sequenced in a study of chemoradiotherapy in HPV16-positive cancers (dated by TCRdb to 2021 to 2024). To prepare the library, the immunoSEQ multiplex PCR assay was applied. In its TCRdb copy, this immuneACCESS table keeps in-frame sequences only and misses some clones. Where compared with another copy, unresolved V genes explain less than half of these, and the others have no known cause. The sample table records 20,000 to 25,000 clones; approximately 83% of these occur just once. Approximately 4.6% of the sample rests with the top ten. The input for sequencing was blood, taken from a patient who underwent chemoradiotherapy. These TCRs come from a human donor with HPV-associated anogenital cancer.

CDR3 in amino acids: CASSHESGTRNEQFF. The CDR3 DNA sequence: TGCGCCAGCAGCCACGAAAGCGGGACCCGTAATGAGCAGTTCTTC. The chain uses TRBV4-3 and TRBJ2-1; 7 bases map to TRBD2. The V and J ends lost 3 bases and 7 bases, in that order; junction bases with no gene match: 9. This CDR3 has 15 amino acids. Germline loops: CDR1 LGHNA, CDR2 YSLEER.

V is TRBV4-3 and J is TRBJ2-3, with D tentatively TRBD2 (6 bases). This CDR3 has 13 amino acids. CDR1 and CDR2 from the germline V gene are LGHNA and YSLEER. The ends were cut back, 0 bases at V and 11 bases at J, with 12 bases in the middle. CDR3 region: CASSQDGRGGQYF. CDR3 sequence (DNA): TGCGCCAGCAGCCAAGATGGAAGGGGAGGGCAGTATTTT.

The chain couples TRBV9 to TRBJ2-6; D is undetermined. The CDR3 consists of 17 residues. Trimming cost V 7 bases and J 4 bases, with 21 bases left between them. Germline-derived CDR1 and CDR2 are SGDLS and YYNGEE. As DNA, the CDR3 is TGTGCCAGCGCCCCCGACCTCCTGGTATCCGGGGCCAACGTCCTGACTTTC. This codes for CASAPDLLVSGANVLTF.

This clone was seen just once. This chain connects TRBV4-1 to TRBJ1-2; D not resolved. The CDR3 is 14 residues long. Germline assignment: CDR1 MGHRA and CDR2 YSYEKL. V dropped 1 base and J dropped 4 bases, with 10 bases sitting between them. The CDR3 spells CASSQGGEGYGYTF. CDR3 in DNA: TGCGCCAGCAGCCAAGGCGGGGAGGGCTATGGCTACACCTTC.

The chain is built from TRBV6-1 and TRBJ1-1; D is unclear. V was shortened by 6 bases and J by 8 bases, with 16 bases between the two germline ends. Germline V gives CDR1 MNHNS, CDR2 SASEGT. The CDR3 contains 13 residues. CDR3 sequence reads: CASRVPNRGEAFF. CDR3 nucleotide sequence: TGTGCCAGCAGAGTCCCCAACAGAGGGGAAGCTTTCTTT.

This sequence joins TRBV5-5 and TRBJ1-5; D possibly corresponds to TRBD1 (6 bases). The CDR3 totals 13 residues. The V end lost 1 base, the J end lost 6 bases, and 8 bases lay between the germline ends. The germline V gene encodes CDR1 SGHKS and CDR2 YYEKEE (reference sequence). CDR3 region: CASSLLGGQPQHF. Here the CDR3 DNA reads TGTGCCAGCAGCTTGCTAGGGGGTCAGCCCCAGCATTTT.

The chain uses TRBV12-5 and TRBJ2-1; TRBD2 agrees at 8 bases. This CDR3 is 14 amino acids long. V gave up 3 bases and J gave up 5 bases; unmatched junction bases: 3. CDR1 is LGHNT, CDR2 FRNRAP, per germline. This chain's CDR3 is CASGFGGADNEQFF. The CDR3 DNA is TGTGCTAGTGGTTTCGGGGGGGCCGACAATGAGCAGTTCTTC.

This clone was observed a few times. The rearrangement uses TRBV2 and TRBJ2-7, with 13 positions matching TRBD2. The CDR3 loop spans 16 amino acids. The germline CDR1 and CDR2 sequences are SNHLY and FYNNEI. Trimming at V came to 5 bases and at J to 5 bases, leaving 9 bases not matched to a gene. In DNA, the CDR3 is TGTGCCAGCAGTCCGGACCTGACTAGCGGGGGGAACGAGCAGTACTTC. It specifies CASSPDLTSGGNEQYF.

The rearrangement joins TRBV9 to TRBJ2-3, with D unclear. CDR3 length: 16 residues. The germline gives CDR1 SGDLS, CDR2 YYNGEE. The V gene lost 0 bases and the J gene lost 5 bases, with 16 bases spanning the gap. CDR3 in amino acids: CASSVGGVSSRDTQYF. CDR3 DNA: TGTGCCAGCAGCGTAGGGGGTGTATCAAGTAGAGATACGCAGTATTTT.

The V gene is TRBV7-9, the J gene TRBJ1-1, with D unresolved. The CDR3 runs 14 residues. V lost 7 bases and J lost 3, with 15 bases in between. CDR1 SEHNR and CDR2 FQNEAQ come from the germline V gene (reference sequence). The CDR3 region is CASTTRRVDTEAFF. The CDR3 coding sequence is TGTGCCAGCACCACCAGGAGAGTTGACACTGAAGCTTTCTTT.

The chain has TRBV4-1 and TRBJ2-7; TRBD2 is a possible D gene (5 bases). This CDR3 has 15 residues. Between the trimmed V and J ends, which lost 4 bases and 6 bases, there was a span of 19 bases. Per the germline V gene, CDR1 is MGHRA and CDR2 is YSYEKL. Written as DNA, the CDR3 is TGCGCCAGCAGCCCAAGAAACAGCGGTTCGGGCGAGCAGTACTTC. As protein: CASSPRNSGSGEQYF.

Remarks on this clone: Other DNA sequences in this specimen translate into the identical CDR3. The chain employs TRBV19 and TRBJ1-1; 11 bases line up with TRBD1. The CDR3 runs 14 residues. J was trimmed by 5 bases and V by 7 bases; bases with no gene match: 6. Germline assignment: CDR1 LNHDA and CDR2 SQIVND (reference sequence). As DNA, the CDR3 is TGTGCCAGTATTGGACAGGGGGCGGTTACTGAAGCTTTCTTT. Its protein is CASIGQGAVTEAFF. Full variable domain (missing parts from reference TRBV19 and TRBJ1-1): DGGITQSPKYLFRKEGQNVTLSCEQNLNHDAMYWYRQDPGQGLRLIYYSQIVNDFQKGDIAEGYSVSREKKESFPLTVTSAQKNPTAFYLCASIGQGAVTEAFFGQGTRLTVV.

This clone was seen once. The chain recombines TRBV29-1 with TRBJ1-2; no definite D call. Deletions cut 7 bases from V and 4 bases from J, with 10 bases between. The germline V gene encodes CDR1 SQVTM and CDR2 ANQGSEA. This CDR3 region has 11 residues. CDR3 in DNA: TGCAGCGCCTTAGACGGCTATGGCTACACCTTC. It translates to CSALDGYGYTF.

This clone was counted once. CDR3 DNA: TGTGCCAGCAGCCCTCGAGAGGGCCGCGGGGGAGGTGAGCAGTTCTTC. Its protein product is CASSPREGRGGGEQFF. The V call is TRBV11-3, the J call TRBJ2-1; TRBD2 agrees at 7 bases. CDR3 size: 16 residues. V dropped 5 bases and J dropped 9; count of bases not matched to a gene: 16. CDR1 is SGHNT and CDR2 is YENEEA in the germline V gene. The full variable domain, its missing parts supplied by reference TRBV11-3 and TRBJ2-1, is EAGVVQSPRYKIIEKKQPVAFWCNPISGHNTLYWYLQNLGQGPELLIRYENEEAVDDSQLPKDRFSAERLKGVDSTLKIQPAELGDSAVYLCASSPREGRGGGEQFFGPGTRLTVL.

The V gene is TRBV9, the J gene TRBJ1-5; D is possibly TRBD1 (6 bases). Germline CDR1 and CDR2: SGDLS and YYNGEE. Trimming removed 7 bases from V and 4 bases from J, with 9 bases in between. This CDR3 has 12 amino acids. The CDR3 DNA reads as TGTGCCAGCGGGGGCCAAAATCAGCCCCAGCATTTT. Amino acid sequence: CASGGQNQPQHF.

The chain carries TRBV30 and TRBJ1-6, with 9 bases fitting TRBD1. CDR3 size: 15 residues. The germline CDR1 and CDR2 sequences are GTSNPN and SVGIG (reference sequence). The ends lost 2 bases at V and 10 bases at J; junction bases unmatched: 9. CDR3 nucleotides: TGTGCCTGGAGTAGGGACAGGGAAAACGGCTCACCCCTCCACTTT. This codes for CAWSRDRENGSPLHF.

The rearrangement uses TRBV5-1 and TRBJ1-2; D is unclear. CDR1 is SGHRS, CDR2 YFSETQ, per germline. CDR3 length: 13 residues. Trimming stripped 2 bases from V and 6 bases from J, with 11 bases between. The CDR3 loop reads CASSFGVSDGYTF. The CDR3 nucleotides are TGCGCCAGCAGCTTCGGGGTCTCGGATGGCTACACCTTC.

This chain links TRBV27 with TRBJ1-2, with D possibly being TRBD1 (5 bases). With 9 bases removed from V and 2 bases from J, the gap between germline ends came to 19 bases. Germline CDR1 reads MNHEY; CDR2 reads SMNVEV (reference sequence). The CDR3 runs to 15 residues. The CDR3 region is CASCSQEGLNYGYTF. The CDR3 DNA follows: TGTGCCAGTTGTTCTCAGGAGGGGCTAAACTATGGCTACACCTTC.

This clone was seen more than once but under ten times. V gene TRBV5-4 combines with J gene TRBJ2-5; 7 bases are a match to TRBD1. The CDR3 covers 14 residues. Germline V gives CDR1 SGHNT, CDR2 YYREEE (reference sequence). The trim removed 4 bases at V and 0 bases at J, leaving 3 bases unmatched. The CDR3: CASSRTGDQETQYF. In DNA form, the CDR3 reads TGTGCCAGCAGCCGGACAGGTGACCAAGAGACCCAGTACTTC.

The chain links TRBV4-3 to TRBJ1-2; 9 bases align to TRBD1. The V and J ends lost 2 bases and 8 bases, in that order; junction bases with no gene match: 3. The CDR3 has 13 amino acids. CDR1 is LGHNA and CDR2 is YSLEER in the germline V gene. The CDR3 region has the DNA TGCGCCAGCAGCCAAAACAGGGGGCGAGGCTACACCTTC. Translated, it gives CASSQNRGRGYTF.

The chain links TRBV7-2 to TRBJ1-6; D not certain. Trimming took off 7 bases at V and 6 bases at J, with 10 bases between the two ends. The CDR3 runs to 13 residues. CDR1 is SGHTA, CDR2 FQGNSA, per germline. The CDR3 nucleotides read TGTGCCAGCACCCCACTAACTAATTCACCCCTCCACTTT. Its translation: CASTPLTNSPLHF.